This TCR beta chain was captured in a study of T cell changes during pregnancy in multiple sclerosis. This CDR3 has 15 amino acids. In germline, CDR1 is SGHNT, CDR2 YYREEE (reference sequence). The ends lost 4 bases at V and 10 bases at J; junction bases unmatched: 13. This clone was recorded once. Libraries were prepared by immunoSEQ multiplex PCR; TCRdb keeps only in-frame clonotypes and omits some of them. The sample includes over 55,000 clones, roughly 90% of them seen just once. Sequences were derived from peripheral blood, sampled after pregnancy. J is TRBJ1-1 and V is TRBV5-4, with 10 bases matching TRBD1. This TCR was recovered from a female donor in good health, enrolled as a control in a pregnancy study. The CDR3 here is CASSLGTGELAGAFF. CDR3 coding DNA: TGTGCCAGCAGCCTGGGGACAGGGGAGTTGGCCGGAGCTTTCTTT.